This T cell receptor beta chain was sequenced for a study of T cell responses to AZD1222 COVID-19 vaccine. Overall study findings and caveats: It should be noted that donors were predominantly white British and more often female, and clonal diversity was possibly underestimated. Only 5 or 6 individuals given AZD1222 were seropositive at baseline.

The V gene end was trimmed by 3 bases and the J gene end by 4 bases; junction bases not matched to a gene: 4. From germline, CDR1 is SGHRS and CDR2 YFSETQ. The CDR3 length is 15 residues. A note on this clone: Its antigen is as yet unknown.

Only in-frame clones appear in the TCRdb table, and some are missing; sequencing was by immunoSEQ multiplex PCR. The table has roughly 100,000 clones, about nine tenths seen once. The chain carries TRBV5-1 and TRBJ2-1; 10 bases match TRBD2. The sample consisted of peripheral blood, taken on day 0 of AZD1222 vaccination. The source is an adult in good health. The CDR3 is CASSSVAGGYNEQFF. CDR3 DNA: TGCGCCAGCAGCTCTGTAGCGGGAGGTTACAATGAGCAGTTCTTC.